The 9 T cell receptor beta chains presented below share a single source sample, sequenced in a study of blood T cells in healthy people across ages. A second 7 to 11 cycle PCR used barcoded and J-beta primers. TCRdb re-derived calls from the 5' RACE reads in MiXCR, one entry per CDR3 protein. This table holds some 690,000 distinct CDR3 sequences, roughly 20% found once. The source material was blood. These receptors were taken from a man aged 65 to 85 in good health.

This clonotype occurred once. The CDR3 DNA reads TGTGCCAGCAGCGTAAGCGGACAGGGACGGTCATACGAGCAGTACTTC. This encodes CASSVSGQGRSYEQYF. The chain combines TRBV7-9 with TRBJ2-7; TRBD1 matches 8 bases. The CDR3 is made up of 16 amino acids. V lost 5 bases to trimming and J lost 4 bases; unmatched junction nucleotides: 13. CDR1 is SEHNR, CDR2 FQNEAQ, per germline (reference sequence).

This clonotype was picked up many times. The genes are TRBV5-1 and TRBJ1-2; D is ambiguous. Germline CDR1 SGHRS, CDR2 YFSETQ. This CDR3 comprises 10 residues. The germline V and J ends were trimmed by 10 bases and 2 bases, with 6 bases remaining between them. CDR3 sequence reads: CASGNYGYTF. In DNA, the CDR3 is TGCGCCTCCGGGAACTATGGCTACACCTTC.

This clonotype was seen only once. V and J are TRBV11-3 and TRBJ2-3, with no clear D. The ends were cut back, 5 bases at V and 6 bases at J, with 21 bases in the middle. The CDR3 consists of 16 residues. The V gene's germline CDR1 is SGHNT and CDR2 YENEEA. The DNA of the CDR3 is TGTGCCAGCAGCCACCAAGGCTGGGAAGACTTCGATACGCAGTATTTT. It yields the protein CASSHQGWEDFDTQYF.

The count of this clonotype is one. This chain's CDR3 is CSVRPQETQYF. The CDR3 DNA reads as TGCAGCGTCAGGCCACAAGAGACCCAGTACTTC. The rearrangement joins TRBV29-1 to TRBJ2-5; D is ambiguous. The CDR3 consists of 11 residues. Deletions cut 6 bases from V and 2 bases from J, with 7 bases between. The germline V gene encodes CDR1 SQVTM and CDR2 ANQGSEA.

This clonotype was seen a few times. The rearrangement uses TRBV25-1 and TRBJ1-6; unclear D gene. The V end lost 8 bases, the J end lost 8 bases, and 13 bases lay between the germline ends. The CDR3 has 13 amino acids. Germline lookup yields CDR1 MGHDK and CDR2 SYGVNS. This CDR3 is CASADTLYSPLHF. The CDR3 DNA is TGTGCCAGCGCCGACACGTTGTATTCACCCCTCCACTTT.

This clonotype was observed a few times. The rearrangement joins TRBV9 to TRBJ1-4; D gene ambiguous. The V gene's germline CDR1 is SGDLS and CDR2 YYNGEE. The V and J ends lost 4 bases and 8 bases respectively, with 18 bases between them. This CDR3 contains 15 residues. The CDR3 DNA sequence: TGTGCCAGCAGCTCCGGTGTCACGAGTTTCGAAAAACTGTTTTTT. Protein: CASSSGVTSFEKLFF.

The chain links TRBV15 to TRBJ2-5; D remains ambiguous. CDR1 is LNHNV and CDR2 is YYDKDF in the germline V gene (reference sequence). Trimming cost V 0 bases and J 5 bases, with 19 bases left between them. The CDR3 is 17 amino acids. CDR3 sequence: CATSRDPWFSGGETQYF. The CDR3 DNA reads as TGTGCCACCAGCAGAGATCCTTGGTTTAGTGGTGGTGAGACCCAGTACTTC.

Turning to this clonotype: This clone may be a read error of a much larger clone one base away. The chain carries TRBV15 and TRBJ2-2; 8 bases are shared with TRBD1. CDR1 and CDR2 from the germline V gene are LNHNV and YYDKDF (reference sequence). The CDR3 sequence is 15 residues long. Trimming at V came to 5 bases and at J to 9 bases, leaving 11 bases not matched to a gene. CDR3 sequence: CATSGEDRGSWELFF. In DNA form, the CDR3 reads TGTGCCACCAGCGGTGAAGACAGGGGATCGTGGGAGCTGTTTTTT.

The chain employs TRBV12-3 or TRBV12-4 and TRBJ1-2, with 8 nucleotides matching TRBD1. The trim removed 2 bases at V and 8 bases at J, leaving 7 bases unmatched. The CDR3 totals 14 residues. The CDR3 sequence: CASSLTRTGSGYTF. Written as DNA, the CDR3 is TGTGCCAGCAGTTTAACCAGGACAGGGTCCGGCTACACCTTC.